This is a list of T cell receptor beta chains from one sample in a study of T-cell reconstitution after alpha-beta-depleted transplantation in children. MiXCR, run by TCRdb on the PCR reads, gives a single entry per CDR3 protein. The sample records about 170,000 distinct CDR3 sequences, roughly 10% being singletons. The starting material was PBMCs, obtained before TCRalphabeta/CD19-depleted stem cell transplant. The receptors come from a boy aged 2 to 10 with acute myeloid leukemia, due to receive a stem cell transplant. Both conserved end residues are part of each CDR3. The D gene is left open where the match is weak. Clone size is given for some rows only: seen once, a few or many times, or a class if the clone is expanded.

TRBJ2-1 NA many TRBV2 CASSAYEQFF TGTGCCAGCAGTGCTTATGAGCAGTTCTTC
TRBJ2-3 TRBD1 NA TRBV5-4 CASSLATGGKSADTQYF TGTGCCAGCAGCTTGGCGACAGGGGGCAAGAGCGCAGATACGCAGTATTTT
TRBJ1-4 NA many TRBV4-2 CASSQETEGRANEKLFF TGTGCCAGCAGCCAAGAGACAGAAGGGAGGGCTAATGAAAAACTGTTTTTT
TRBJ2-3 NA many TRBV5-6 CASSSDSPTDTQYF TGTGCCAGCAGCTCCGACAGCCCCACAGATACGCAGTATTTT
TRBJ2-1 NA many TRBV5-1 CASSLSGVDYNEQFF TGCGCCAGCAGCTTGTCGGGGGTTGACTACAATGAGCAGTTCTTC
TRBJ2-7 NA NA TRBV28 CASSFGPGGGNEQYF TGTGCCAGCAGTTTTGGTCCGGGAGGGGGCAACGAGCAGTACTTC
TRBJ2-1 TRBD2 many TRBV27 CASSQRGLAGAIYNEQFF TGTGCCAGCAGCCAGAGGGGACTAGCGGGGGCCATTTACAATGAGCAGTTCTTC
TRBJ2-7 NA many TRBV6-6 CASSTGEYEQYF TGTGCCAGCAGCACGGGGGAGTACGAGCAGTACTTC
TRBJ1-2 NA few TRBV19 CASSRSRDRIYYGYTF TGTGCCAGTAGTCGGTCCAGAGATAGGATTTACTATGGCTACACCTTC
TRBJ1-3 NA many TRBV13 CSSSLGGQTGNTIYF TGTTCCAGCAGCTTAGGAGGACAGACTGGAAACACCATATATTTT
TRBJ2-7 TRBD2 NA TRBV20-1 CSARVAGTSGGYEQYF TGCAGTGCTAGAGTCGCCGGGACTAGCGGGGGCTACGAGCAGTACTTC
TRBJ2-7 NA many TRBV3-1 CASSRRNGYSYEQYF TGTGCCAGCAGTCGAAGAAACGGGTATTCCTACGAGCAGTACTTC
TRBJ2-1 NA many TRBV2 CASSLNPGSYNEQFF TGTGCCAGCAGCCTTAATCCGGGGTCTTACAATGAGCAGTTCTTC
TRBJ1-1 NA many TRBV18 CASSPFGGSTEAFF TGTGCCAGCTCACCATTTGGGGGGTCAACTGAAGCTTTCTTT
TRBJ2-3 NA medium-sized TRBV20-1 CSASPKPDTQYF TGCAGTGCTTCCCCGAAACCAGATACGCAGTATTTT